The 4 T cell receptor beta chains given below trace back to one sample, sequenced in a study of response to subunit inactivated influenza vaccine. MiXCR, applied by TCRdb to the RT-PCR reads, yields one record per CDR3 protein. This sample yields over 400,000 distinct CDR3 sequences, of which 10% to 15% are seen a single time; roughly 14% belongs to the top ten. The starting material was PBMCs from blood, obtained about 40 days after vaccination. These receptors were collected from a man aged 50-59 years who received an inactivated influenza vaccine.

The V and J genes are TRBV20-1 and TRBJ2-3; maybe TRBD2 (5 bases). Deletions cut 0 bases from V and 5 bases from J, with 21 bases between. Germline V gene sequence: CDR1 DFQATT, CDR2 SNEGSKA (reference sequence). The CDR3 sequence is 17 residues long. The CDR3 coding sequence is TGCAGTGCTAGAGATCTTGGCCGGGTATACGGGGTAGATACGCAGTATTTT. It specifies CSARDLGRVYGVDTQYF.

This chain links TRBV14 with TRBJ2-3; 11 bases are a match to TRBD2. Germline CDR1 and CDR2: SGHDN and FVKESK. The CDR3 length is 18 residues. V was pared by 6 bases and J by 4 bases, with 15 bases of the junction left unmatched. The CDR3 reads CASSQWARTSGLADTQYF. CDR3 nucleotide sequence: TGTGCCAGCAGTCAATGGGCGAGGACTAGCGGGCTCGCAGATACGCAGTATTTT. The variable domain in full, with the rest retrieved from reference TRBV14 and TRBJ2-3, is EAGVTQFPSHSVIEKGQTVTLRCDPISGHDNLYWYRRVMGKEIKFLLHFVKESKQDESGMPNNRFLAERTGGTYSTLKVQPAELEDSGVYFCASSQWARTSGLADTQYFGPGTRLTVL.

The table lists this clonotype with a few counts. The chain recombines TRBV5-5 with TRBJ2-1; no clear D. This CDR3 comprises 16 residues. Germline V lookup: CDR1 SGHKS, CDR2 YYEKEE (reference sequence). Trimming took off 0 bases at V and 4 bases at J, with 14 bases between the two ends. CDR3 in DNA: TGTGCCAGCAGCTTGGGTTGGGAAAGGACGTACAATGAGCAGTTCTTC. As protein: CASSLGWERTYNEQFF.

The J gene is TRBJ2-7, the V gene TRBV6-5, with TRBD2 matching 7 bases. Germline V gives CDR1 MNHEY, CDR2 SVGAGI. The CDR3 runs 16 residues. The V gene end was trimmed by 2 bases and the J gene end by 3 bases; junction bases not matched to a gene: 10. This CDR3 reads CASSYGFAGENYEQYF. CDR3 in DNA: TGTGCCAGCAGTTACGGTTTTGCGGGGGAGAACTACGAGCAGTACTTC.